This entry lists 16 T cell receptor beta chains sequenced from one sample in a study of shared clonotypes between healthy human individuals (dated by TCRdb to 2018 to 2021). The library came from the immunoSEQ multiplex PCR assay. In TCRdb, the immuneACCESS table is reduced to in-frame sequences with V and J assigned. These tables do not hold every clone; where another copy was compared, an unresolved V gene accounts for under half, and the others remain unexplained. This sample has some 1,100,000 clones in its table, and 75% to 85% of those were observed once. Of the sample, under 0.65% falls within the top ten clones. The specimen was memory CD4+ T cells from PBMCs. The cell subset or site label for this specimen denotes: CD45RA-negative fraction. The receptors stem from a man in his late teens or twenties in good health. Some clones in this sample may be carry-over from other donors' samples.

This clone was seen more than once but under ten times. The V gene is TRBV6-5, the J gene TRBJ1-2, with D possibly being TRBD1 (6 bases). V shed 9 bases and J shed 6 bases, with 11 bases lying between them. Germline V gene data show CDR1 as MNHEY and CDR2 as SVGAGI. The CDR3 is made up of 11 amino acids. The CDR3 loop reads CASKQGHGYTF. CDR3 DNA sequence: TGTGCCAGTAAACAGGGACATGGCTACACCTTC.

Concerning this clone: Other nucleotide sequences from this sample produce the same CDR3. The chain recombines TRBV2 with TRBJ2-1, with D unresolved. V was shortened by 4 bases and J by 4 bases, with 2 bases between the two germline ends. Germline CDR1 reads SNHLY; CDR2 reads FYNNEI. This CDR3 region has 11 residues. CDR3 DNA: TGTGCCAGCAGTGCTTACAATGAGCAGTTCTTC. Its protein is CASSAYNEQFF.

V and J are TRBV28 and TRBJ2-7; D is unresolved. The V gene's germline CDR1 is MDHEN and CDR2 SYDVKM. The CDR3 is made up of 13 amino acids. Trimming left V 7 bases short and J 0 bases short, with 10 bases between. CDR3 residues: CASTPGSSYEQYF. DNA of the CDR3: TGTGCCAGCACCCCAGGCAGCTCCTACGAGCAGTACTTC.

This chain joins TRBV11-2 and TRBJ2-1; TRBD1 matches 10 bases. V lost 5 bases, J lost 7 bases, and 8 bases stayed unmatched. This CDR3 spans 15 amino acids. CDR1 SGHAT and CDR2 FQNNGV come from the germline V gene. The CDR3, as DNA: TGTGCCAGCAGCGCCAGACAGGGGGCAGGGAATGAGCAGTTCTTC. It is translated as CASSARQGAGNEQFF.

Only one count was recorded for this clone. The CDR3 spells CASSYAGSMNTEAFF. CDR3 DNA sequence: TGTGCCAGCAGTTACGCCGGGTCCATGAACACTGAAGCTTTCTTT. This chain connects TRBV6-6 to TRBJ1-1; D is unresolved. Looked up from germline, CDR1 is MNHNY and CDR2 is SVGAGI (reference sequence). Trimming took off 2 bases at V and 0 bases at J, with 10 bases between the two ends. The CDR3 extends over 15 amino acids.

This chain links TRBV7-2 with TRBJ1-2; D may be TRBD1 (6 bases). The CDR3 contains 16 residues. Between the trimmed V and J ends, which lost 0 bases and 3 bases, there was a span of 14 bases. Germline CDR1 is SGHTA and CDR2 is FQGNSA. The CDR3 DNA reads TGTGCCAGCAGCTTAGCGGGGACAAAGGACGACTATGGCTACACCTTC. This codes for CASSLAGTKDDYGYTF.

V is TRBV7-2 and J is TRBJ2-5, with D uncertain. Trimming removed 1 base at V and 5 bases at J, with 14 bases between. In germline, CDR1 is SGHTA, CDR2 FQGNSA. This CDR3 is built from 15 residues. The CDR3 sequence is CASSLDYRPRETQYF. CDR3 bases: TGTGCCAGCAGCTTAGATTACCGACCCCGGGAGACCCAGTACTTC.

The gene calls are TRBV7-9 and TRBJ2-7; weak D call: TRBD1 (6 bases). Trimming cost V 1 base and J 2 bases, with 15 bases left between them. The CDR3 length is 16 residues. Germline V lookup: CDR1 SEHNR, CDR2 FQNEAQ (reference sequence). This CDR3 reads CASSLGWGRGAYEQYF. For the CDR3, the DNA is TGTGCCAGCAGCTTAGGCTGGGGCAGGGGAGCCTACGAGCAGTACTTC.

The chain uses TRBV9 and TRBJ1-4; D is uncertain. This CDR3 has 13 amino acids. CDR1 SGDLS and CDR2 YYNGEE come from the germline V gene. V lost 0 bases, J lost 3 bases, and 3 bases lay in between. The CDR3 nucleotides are TGTGCCAGCAGCGTAGCCCCTAATGAAAAACTGTTTTTT. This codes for CASSVAPNEKLFF.

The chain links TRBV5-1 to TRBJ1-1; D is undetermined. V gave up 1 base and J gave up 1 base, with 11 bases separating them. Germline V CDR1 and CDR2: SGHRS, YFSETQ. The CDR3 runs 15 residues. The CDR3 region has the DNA TGCGCCAGCAGCTTGCAGAGCCACCGGAACACTGAAGCTTTCTTT. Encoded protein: CASSLQSHRNTEAFF.

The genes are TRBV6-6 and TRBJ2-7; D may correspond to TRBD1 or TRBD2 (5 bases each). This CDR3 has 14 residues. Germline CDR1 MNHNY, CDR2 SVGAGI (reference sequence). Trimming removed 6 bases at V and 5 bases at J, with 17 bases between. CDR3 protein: CASSRGQGTNEQYF. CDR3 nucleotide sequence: TGTGCCAGCAGCCGGGGCCAAGGTACAAACGAGCAGTACTTC.

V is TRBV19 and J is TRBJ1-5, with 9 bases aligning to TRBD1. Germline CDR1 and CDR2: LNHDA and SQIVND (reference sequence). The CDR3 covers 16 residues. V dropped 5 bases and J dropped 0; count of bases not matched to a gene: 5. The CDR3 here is CASSYRGQNSNQPQHF. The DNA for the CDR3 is TGTGCCAGTAGTTACAGGGGGCAGAATAGCAATCAGCCCCAGCATTTT.

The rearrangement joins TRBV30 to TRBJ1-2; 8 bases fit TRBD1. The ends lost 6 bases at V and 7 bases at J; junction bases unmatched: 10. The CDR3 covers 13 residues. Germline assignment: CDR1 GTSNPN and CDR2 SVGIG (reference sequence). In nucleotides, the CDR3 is TGTGCCTGTGCCCAGGGGGCCCGGGGTGGCTACACCTTC. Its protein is CACAQGARGGYTF.

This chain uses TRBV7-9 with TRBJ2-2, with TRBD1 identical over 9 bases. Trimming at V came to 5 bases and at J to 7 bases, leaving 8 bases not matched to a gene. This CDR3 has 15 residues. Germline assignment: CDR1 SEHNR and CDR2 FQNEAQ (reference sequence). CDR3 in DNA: TGTGCCAGCAGCAAGAGGGACAGGGTTGGCGGGGAGCTGTTTTTT. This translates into CASSKRDRVGGELFF.

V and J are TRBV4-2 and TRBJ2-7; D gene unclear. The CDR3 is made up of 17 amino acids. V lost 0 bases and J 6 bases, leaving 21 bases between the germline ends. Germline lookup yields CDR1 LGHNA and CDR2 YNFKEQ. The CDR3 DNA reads TGTGCCAGCAGCCAAGATATCTCGCGGACCGCCATTGGCGAGCAGTACTTC. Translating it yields CASSQDISRTAIGEQYF.

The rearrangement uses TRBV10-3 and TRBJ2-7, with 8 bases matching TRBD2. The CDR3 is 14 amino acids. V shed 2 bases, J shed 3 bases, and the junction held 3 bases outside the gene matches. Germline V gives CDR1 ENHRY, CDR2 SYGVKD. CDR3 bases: TGTGCCATCAGTGAGGTAGCGGGGAACTACGAGCAGTACTTC. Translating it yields CAISEVAGNYEQYF.